This T cell receptor beta chain comes out of a study of tumor-infiltrating lymphocytes in primary liver carcinoma. A primer matching the constant region was used to make TCR beta cDNA from approximately 0.45 ug of total RNA. Sequencing libraries for TCR beta derived from three nested multiplex PCR rounds that used slightly modified ARM-PCR. Running 9 to 11 cycles apiece, the first two PCR rounds relied on TRBV1-TRBV30 forward primers together with a C-beta reverse primer. MiXCR, run by TCRdb on the multiplex PCR reads, gives a single entry per CDR3 protein. The table records around 190,000 distinct CDR3 sequences, just under 85% of them present only once. Regarding this clonotype: One end of the junction is discordant with germline, which a read error may explain.

The CDR3 consists of 16 residues. Germline V lookup: CDR1 SGHAT, CDR2 FQNNGV. Unsorted bulk tissue, roughly 19-33 mg of it, served as the source for co-extraction of RNA and DNA. The receptor was derived from a man in his forties with primary liver carcinoma and hepatitis B virus infection. The specimen was tumor tissue from primary liver carcinoma. The V and J genes are TRBV11-2 and TRBJ1-6; no firm D call. CDR3 in amino acids: CASSLGVNGYNSPLNF. The DNA for the CDR3 is TGTGCCAGCAGCTTAGGGGTCAACGGTTATAATTCACCCCTCAACTTT. Variable domain in full (rest from reference TRBV11-2 and TRBJ1-6): EAGVAQSPRYKIIEKRQSVAFWCNPISGHATLYWYQQILGQGPKLLIQFQNNGVVDDSQLPKDRFSAERLKGVDSTLKIQPAKLEDSAVYLCASSLGVNGYNSPLNFGNGTRLTVT.